What follows is one T cell receptor (beta chain) and its context. CDR3 length: 17 amino acids. The germline CDR1 and CDR2 sequences are KGHSH and LQKENI. The J segment lost 1 base and the V segment lost 6 bases, leaving 10 bases of the junction unmatched. The data stem from a study of blood T cell repertoires in COVID-19. In the original analysis: Scientists estimated how many nucleated cells there were by amplifying reference gene primers. Generated by immunoSEQ multiplex PCR, the TCRdb table keeps only in-frame clones and is missing some. The V and J calls and clone size were taken over from that table, and D and trimming were inferred from the DNA. The data contain about 280,000 clones, 65% to 90% of them singletons.

This chain links TRBV18 with TRBJ1-3, with 9 positions matching TRBD1. The sequence derives from a man in his forties or fifties with active or convalescent COVID-19. The specimen sequenced was peripheral blood. CDR3 sequence: CASSEQGALFSGNTIYF. DNA for the CDR3: TGTGCCAGCTCGGAACAGGGGGCTCTATTTTCTGGAAACACCATATATTTT.